This is a list of T cell receptor beta chains from one sample in a study of blood T cell repertoires in COVID-19. The protocol was immunoSEQ multiplex PCR, while the TCRdb copy is restricted to in-frame clones and leaves out a portion. The sample yields roughly 120,000 clones, approximately 88% seen once. The material sequenced was peripheral blood. The source of these receptors is a woman aged 35 to 49 with acute or convalescent COVID-19. The CDR3 runs from the conserved cysteine through the conserved F or W. A D gene is named only where the DNA matches it firmly. Clone sizes are given selectively: once, few, many, or a class where the clone is expanded.

j_call v_call d_call clone_size cdr3_nt cdr3_aa
TRBJ2-2 TRBV5-1 TRBD2 NA TGCGCCAGCAGCTTTGGTGGTAGCGGGAGTACGAACACCGGGGAGCTGTTTTTT CASSFGGSGSTNTGELFF
TRBJ1-6 TRBV9 NA NA TGTGCCAGCAGCGGCCGGGACACGACCTATAATTCACCCCTCCACTTT CASSGRDTTYNSPLHF
TRBJ2-2 TRBV7-9 NA once TGTGCCAGCAGATGGGACACGAACACCGGGGAGCTGTTTTTT CASRWDTNTGELFF
TRBJ2-7 TRBV6-5 TRBD1 NA TGTGCCAGCAGTTACTCGGGGACAGGGGGTGCGTACGAGCAGTACTTC CASSYSGTGGAYEQYF
TRBJ2-3 TRBV2 NA NA TGTGCCAGCACAAGTCTCCCCGTCGGGGGAGATACGCAGTATTTT CASTSLPVGGDTQYF
TRBJ2-1 TRBV7-9 NA NA TGTGCCAGCAGCTTAGGAGGGGGTGATGAGCAGTTCTTC CASSLGGGDEQFF
TRBJ2-3 TRBV4-1 TRBD2 NA TGCGCCAGCAGCCAAGATCTAGGGGCGGGGGGGCCCCCAGATACGCAGTATTTT CASSQDLGAGGPPDTQYF
TRBJ2-5 TRBV9 TRBD2 NA TGTGCCAGCAGCGTAGGTCCGACTAGCGGGGGTGAGACCCAGTACTTC CASSVGPTSGGETQYF
TRBJ2-3 TRBV3-1/TRBV3-2 NA NA TGTGCCAGCAAGGCGACTACCTCAGACACGGATACGCAGTATTTT CASKATTSDTDTQYF
TRBJ1-4 TRBV6-5 NA NA TGTGCCAGCAGGAAAACAGGTTGGGGCGGAAAACTGTTTTTT CASRKTGWGGKLFF
TRBJ2-3 TRBV5-1 NA NA TGCGCCAGCTCCCCCCGGGGCGGGACCACAGATACGCAGTATTTT CASSPRGGTTDTQYF
TRBJ1-1 TRBV10-3 TRBD1 NA TGTGCCATCAGTGACCCCGGACAGGCCCCCACTGAAGCTTTCTTT CAISDPGQAPTEAFF
TRBJ1-1 TRBV7-3 TRBD1 NA TGTGCCAGCAGCCGGGACAGGGACACTGAAGCTTTCTTT CASSRDRDTEAFF
TRBJ2-7 TRBV6-5 NA few TGTGCCAGCACAGGCCTGCGTGAGCAGTACTTC CASTGLREQYF
TRBJ2-2 TRBV12-3/TRBV12-4 NA NA TGTGCCAGCAGGCCTACAGGGAGCGGGGAGCTGTTTTTT CASRPTGSGELFF
TRBJ1-1 TRBV30 TRBD1 once TGTGCCTGGAGGGACAGGAGGGGGGTCGGGATGAACACTGAAGCTTTCTTT CAWRDRRGVGMNTEAFF